The 19 T cell receptor beta chains below were found in one sample sequenced in a study of blood T cells in healthy people across ages. A sample-barcoded 5' primer and a J-beta primer mix were used in a second PCR of roughly 7 to 12 cycles. TCRdb processed the 5' RACE reads anew with MiXCR; each CDR3 protein has one entry. The profile shows 800,000 to 950,000 distinct CDR3 sequences, 45% to 50% of them singletons. The sequenced sample was blood. Source of these receptors: a man in his thirties or forties in good health.

A few counts support this clonotype. V is TRBV4-3 and J is TRBJ2-1, with D possibly TRBD1 on 6 matching bases. This CDR3 region has 13 residues. Germline V gene sequence: CDR1 LGHNA, CDR2 YSLEER. V was pared by 5 bases and J by 7 bases, with 12 bases between. CDR3: CASSYRVGNEQFF. CDR3 in DNA: TGCGCCAGCAGCTACAGGGTGGGTAATGAGCAGTTCTTC.

The sample holds a few counts of this clonotype. The chain carries TRBV27 and TRBJ1-2; 10 bases match TRBD1. The CDR3 runs to 14 residues. From germline, CDR1 is MNHEY and CDR2 SMNVEV (reference sequence). Losses at the gene ends were 6 bases for V and 8 bases for J; bases not matched to a gene: 9. The CDR3, as DNA: TGTGCCAGCAGCCGACAGGGGGCGGAGAGGGGCTACACCTTC. Translated: CASSRQGAERGYTF.

This sequence joins TRBV25-1 and TRBJ2-7; tentative D call: TRBD2 (6 bases). Trimming removed 6 bases at V and 2 bases at J, with 17 bases between. Germline-derived CDR1 and CDR2 are MGHDK and SYGVNS. The length of the CDR3 is 15 residues. Written as DNA, the CDR3 is TGTGCCAGCAGGTCCTCCGGAGGCGGGACCTACGAGCAGTACTTC. Translating gives CASRSSGGGTYEQYF.

The V gene is TRBV2, the J gene TRBJ2-3; D unresolved. The V end lost 2 bases, the J end lost 4 bases, and 13 bases lay between the germline ends. This CDR3 has 15 amino acids. The germline V gene has CDR1 SNHLY and CDR2 FYNNEI. DNA for the CDR3: TGTGCCAGCAGTGAAAGGGAACTAAAGGCAGATACGCAGTATTTT. It is translated as CASSERELKADTQYF. The full variable domain, rest sourced from reference TRBV2 and TRBJ2-3, is EPEVTQTPSHQVTQMGQEVILRCVPISNHLYFYWYRQILGQKVEFLVSFYNNEISEKSEIFDDQFSVERPDGSNFTLKIRSTKLEDSAMYFCASSERELKADTQYFGPGTRLTVL.

V usage is TRBV6-1 and J usage is TRBJ2-1, with 7 bases aligning to TRBD1. CDR1 and CDR2 (germline): MNHNS, SASEGT. V lost 10 bases to trimming and J lost 7 bases; unmatched junction nucleotides: 10. The CDR3 loop spans 13 amino acids. The CDR3 coding sequence is TGTGCCATCCAAGAACAGGGGTCAAATGAGCAGTTCTTC. Its protein is CAIQEQGSNEQFF.

The rearrangement joins TRBV29-1 to TRBJ2-3; D is uncertain. The ends were cut back, 5 bases at V and 2 bases at J, with 5 bases in the middle. Germline values: CDR1 SQVTM, CDR2 ANQGSEA. The CDR3 sequence is 11 residues long. CDR3 sequence reads: CSVKNTDTQYF. CDR3 nucleotide sequence: TGCAGCGTTAAGAACACAGATACGCAGTATTTT.

Comments on this clonotype: A much larger clone is a single base away; this may be a read error. CDR3 sequence reads: CANSELDTYEQYF. Written as DNA, the CDR3 is TGTGCCAACAGTGAATTGGACACCTACGAGCAGTACTTC. The chain uses TRBV25-1 and TRBJ2-7; D is perhaps TRBD1 (5 bases). CDR1 is MGHDK and CDR2 is SYGVNS in the germline V gene. This CDR3 contains 13 residues.

The sample holds one count of this clonotype. V and J are TRBV7-2 and TRBJ1-2, with 9 nucleotides matching TRBD1. Unmatched junction bases numbered 6, after V lost 2 bases and J lost 8 bases. Germline V gene lookup returns CDR1 SGHTA and CDR2 FQGNSA. This CDR3 is built from 14 residues. The CDR3 nucleotides read TGTGCCAGCAGCTTACCGGGACAGGGTGGCGGCTACACCTTC. Translating gives CASSLPGQGGGYTF.

About this clonotype: This may come from a read error, since a much larger clone is one base off. This rearrangement joins TRBV7-9 to TRBJ2-5, with TRBD2 matching over 12 bases. Germline-derived CDR1 and CDR2 are SEHNR and FQNEAQ (reference sequence). The ends lost 6 bases at V and 2 bases at J; junction bases unmatched: 4. This CDR3 region has 15 residues. CDR3 coding DNA: TGTGCCAGCAGTTTGACTAGCGGGAGTCAAGAGACCCAGTACTTC. Protein: CASSLTSGSQETQYF. The variable domain in full, completed from reference TRBV7-9 and TRBJ2-5, reads DTGVSQNPRHKITKRGQNVTFRCDPISEHNRLYWYRQTLGQGPEFLTYFQNEAQLEKSRLLSDRFSAERPKGSFSTLEIQRTEQGDSAMYLCASSLTSGSQETQYFGPGTRLLVL.

The gene calls are TRBV15 and TRBJ2-3; 8 bases fit TRBD1. The CDR3 is made up of 15 amino acids. V shed 4 bases and J 0 bases; nucleotides not matched to a gene: 3. Germline CDR1 LNHNV, CDR2 YYDKDF (reference sequence). The CDR3 DNA follows: TGTGCCACCAGCACCTGGACAGGGAGCACAGATACGCAGTATTTT. Its translation: CATSTWTGSTDTQYF.

The chain combines TRBV6-2 or TRBV6-3 with TRBJ2-2, with 8 bases matching TRBD1. The CDR3 spans 16 residues. The ends lost 2 bases at V and 1 base at J; junction bases unmatched: 3. Germline V gene sequence: CDR1 MNHEY, CDR2 SVGEGT. CDR3 sequence (DNA): TGTGCCAGCAGTTACGGCAGGGGGCTGAACACCGGGGAGCTGTTTTTT. It yields the protein CASSYGRGLNTGELFF.

The chain recombines TRBV6-1 with TRBJ1-2; D remains unclear. This CDR3 region has 13 residues. The V end lost 4 bases, the J end lost 3 bases, and 9 bases lay between the germline ends. Germline V gene data show CDR1 as MNHNS and CDR2 as SASEGT. CDR3 nucleotides: TGTGCCAGCAGTGGGAACAGAGACTATGGCTACACCTTC. Translated: CASSGNRDYGYTF.

The gene calls are TRBV10-3 and TRBJ2-1; D unresolved. The germline V gene encodes CDR1 ENHRY and CDR2 SYGVKD. Trimming cost V 10 bases and J 0 bases, with 13 bases left between them. CDR3 length: 14 amino acids. CDR3 amino acids: CATTDGLSYNEQFF. CDR3 sequence (DNA): TGTGCCACCACGGACGGGCTCTCCTACAATGAGCAGTTCTTC.

This clonotype was detected many times. V gene TRBV29-1 combines with J gene TRBJ1-4; no firm D call. Germline values: CDR1 SQVTM, CDR2 ANQGSEA. V dropped 4 bases and J dropped 8 bases, with 8 bases sitting between them. The CDR3 has 11 amino acids. As DNA, the CDR3 is TGCAGCGTTGCCCCCGGGGAAAAACTGTTTTTT. Translation: CSVAPGEKLFF.

A few counts support this clonotype. The chain employs TRBV7-9 and TRBJ2-5; 11 nucleotides agree with TRBD2. The J call is uncertain, as TRBJ2-7 better fits the DNA end. CDR3 length equals 15 residues. Germline V gene sequence: CDR1 SEHNR, CDR2 FQNEAQ (reference sequence). CDR3 amino acids: CASSLGTSGIYEQYF. CDR3 nucleotides: TGTGCCAGCAGCCTAGGGACTAGCGGAATCTACGAGCAGTACTTC.

J is TRBJ1-6 and V is TRBV15, with TRBD1 matching 7 bases. The germline gives CDR1 LNHNV, CDR2 YYDKDF (reference sequence). J was trimmed by 5 bases and V by 0 bases; bases with no gene match: 1. The CDR3 length is 15 residues. As DNA, the CDR3 is TGTGCCACCAGCAGAGAGGGACAGCATAATTCACCCCTCCACTTT. This gives the protein CATSREGQHNSPLHF.

A single count supports this clonotype. Possible read error: a much larger clone is one base away. CDR3 coding DNA: TGCAGCGTTGGCCTGACGGATAGCAATCAGCCCCAGCATTTT. Translating gives CSVGLTDSNQPQHF. The chain uses TRBV29-1 and TRBJ1-5; the D is unclear. The V and J ends lost 4 bases and 0 bases respectively, with 10 bases between them. The CDR3 contains 14 residues. Germline V gene sequence: CDR1 SQVTM, CDR2 ANQGSEA. The whole variable domain, remainder taken from reference TRBV29-1 and TRBJ1-5, is SAVISQKPSRDICQRGTSLTIQCQVDSQVTMMFWYRQQPGQSLTLIATANQGSEATYESGFVIDKFPISRPNLTFSTLTVSNMSPEDSSIYLCSVGLTDSNQPQHFGDGTRLSIL.

This clonotype has only a few counts. The chain combines TRBV3-1 with TRBJ1-2; D gene unclear. V lost 4 bases to trimming and J lost 2 bases, with 8 bases between them. The V gene's germline CDR1 is LGHDT and CDR2 YNNKEL (reference sequence). The CDR3 loop spans 13 amino acids. DNA of the CDR3: TGTGCCAGCAGCCGTGGAGTGAACTATGGCTACACCTTC. Residues: CASSRGVNYGYTF.

This clonotype has a handful of counts. The chain combines TRBV27 with TRBJ2-7; no clear D gene. The CDR3 spans 13 residues. Trimming stripped 3 bases from V and 2 bases from J, with 8 bases between. Germline assignment: CDR1 MNHEY and CDR2 SMNVEV (reference sequence). The DNA for the CDR3 is TGTGCCAGCAGTTTGGTTGGAACCTACGAGCAGTACTTC. It is translated as CASSLVGTYEQYF.